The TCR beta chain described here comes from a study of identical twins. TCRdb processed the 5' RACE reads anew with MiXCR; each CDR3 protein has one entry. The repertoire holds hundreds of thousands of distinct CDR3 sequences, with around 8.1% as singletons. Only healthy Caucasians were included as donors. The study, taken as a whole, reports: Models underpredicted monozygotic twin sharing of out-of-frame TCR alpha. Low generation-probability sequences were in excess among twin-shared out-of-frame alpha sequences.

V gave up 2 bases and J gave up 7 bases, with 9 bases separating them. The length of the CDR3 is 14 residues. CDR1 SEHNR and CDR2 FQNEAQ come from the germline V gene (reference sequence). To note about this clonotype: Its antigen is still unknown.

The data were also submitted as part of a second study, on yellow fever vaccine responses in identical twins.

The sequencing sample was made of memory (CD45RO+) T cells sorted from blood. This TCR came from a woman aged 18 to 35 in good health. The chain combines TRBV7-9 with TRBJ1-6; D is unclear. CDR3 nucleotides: TGTGCCAGCAGCTTAAGAGGGATGAATTCACCCCTCCACTTT. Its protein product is CASSLRGMNSPLHF.